Sequencing of this T cell receptor (beta chain) was carried out in a study of a mutant IDH1 vaccine in newly diagnosed glioma. Study outcomes and limitations: Immune responses arising from the vaccine appeared in approximately 93% of patients. With respect to changes in top peripheral T cell clonotypes, pseudoprogression seemed unrelated.

Time point reported: week 11, during vaccination. Alongside topical imiquimod, each dose of vaccine comprised 300 ug of mutant IDH1 20-mer peptide. Donor tumors were new WHO grade 3 or 4 IDH1-mutant, ATRX-lost astrocytomas. The CDR3 loop spans 15 amino acids. CDR1 is LNHDA, CDR2 SQIVND, per germline (reference sequence). V lost 5 bases, J lost 6 bases, and 11 bases stayed unmatched. TCRdb's copy holds only in-frame clones and misses some; the assay was immunoSEQ multiplex PCR. The sample carries tens of thousands of clones, roughly 84% recorded once. With respect to this clone: Its antigen is not known.

The chain is built from TRBV19 and TRBJ1-1; 8 bases line up with TRBD1. This material consisted of PBMCs, taken from a glioma patient whose treatment included an IDH1 peptide vaccine. The clonotype was recovered from a man aged 40-49 years with glioma. The CDR3 region is CASSRGTGGAPEAFF. The CDR3 DNA is TGTGCCAGTAGTCGGGGGACAGGTGGGGCCCCTGAAGCTTTCTTT. The whole variable domain, filled in from reference TRBV19 and TRBJ1-1, reads DGGITQSPKYLFRKEGQNVTLSCEQNLNHDAMYWYRQDPGQGLRLIYYSQIVNDFQKGDIAEGYSVSREKKESFPLTVTSAQKNPTAFYLCASSRGTGGAPEAFFGQGTRLTVV.